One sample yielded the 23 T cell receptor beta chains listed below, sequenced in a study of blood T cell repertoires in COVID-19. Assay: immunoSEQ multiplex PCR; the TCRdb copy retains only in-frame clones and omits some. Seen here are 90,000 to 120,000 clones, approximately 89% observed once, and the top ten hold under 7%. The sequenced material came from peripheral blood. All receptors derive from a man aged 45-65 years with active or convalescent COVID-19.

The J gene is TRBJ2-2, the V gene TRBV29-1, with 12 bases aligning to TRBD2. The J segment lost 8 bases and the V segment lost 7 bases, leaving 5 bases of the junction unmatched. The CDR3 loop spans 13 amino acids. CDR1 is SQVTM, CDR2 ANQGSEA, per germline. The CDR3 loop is CSARTSGAGELFF. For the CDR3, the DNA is TGCAGCGCACGGACTAGCGGGGCTGGGGAGCTGTTTTTT.

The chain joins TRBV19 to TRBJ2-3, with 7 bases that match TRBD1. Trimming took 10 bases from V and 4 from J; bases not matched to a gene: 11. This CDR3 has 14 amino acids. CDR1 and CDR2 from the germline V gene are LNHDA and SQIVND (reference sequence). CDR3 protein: CATRDSGHPDTQYF. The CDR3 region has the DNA TGTGCCACTCGGGACAGTGGCCATCCAGATACGCAGTATTTT.

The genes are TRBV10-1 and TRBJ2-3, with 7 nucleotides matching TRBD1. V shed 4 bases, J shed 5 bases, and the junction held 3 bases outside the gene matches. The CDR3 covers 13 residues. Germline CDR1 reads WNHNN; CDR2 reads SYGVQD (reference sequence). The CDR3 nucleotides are TGCGCCAGCAGTGTAGCAGGGGGAGATACGCAGTATTTT. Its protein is CASSVAGGDTQYF.

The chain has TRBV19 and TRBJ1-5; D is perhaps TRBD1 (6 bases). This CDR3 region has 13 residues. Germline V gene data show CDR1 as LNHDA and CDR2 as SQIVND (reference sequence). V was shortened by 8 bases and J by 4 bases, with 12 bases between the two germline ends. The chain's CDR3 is CASGRGVNQPQHF. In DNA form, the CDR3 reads TGTGCCAGTGGCAGGGGAGTGAATCAGCCCCAGCATTTT.

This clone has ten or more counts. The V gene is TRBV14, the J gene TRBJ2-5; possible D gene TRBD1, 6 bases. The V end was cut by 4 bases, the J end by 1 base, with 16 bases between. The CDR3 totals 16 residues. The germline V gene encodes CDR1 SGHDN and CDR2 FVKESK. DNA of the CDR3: TGTGCCAGCAGCCCAAACAGGGTTTCGCCCCAAGAGACCCAGTACTTC. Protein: CASSPNRVSPQETQYF.

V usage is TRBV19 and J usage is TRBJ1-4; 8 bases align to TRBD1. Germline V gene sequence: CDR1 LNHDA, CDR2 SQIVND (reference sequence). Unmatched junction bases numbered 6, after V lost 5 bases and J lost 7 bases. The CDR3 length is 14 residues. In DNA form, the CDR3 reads TGTGCCAGTAGTTTCGGACAGGGCTCTGAAAAACTGTTTTTT. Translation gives CASSFGQGSEKLFF. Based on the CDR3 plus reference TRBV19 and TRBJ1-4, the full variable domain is DGGITQSPKYLFRKEGQNVTLSCEQNLNHDAMYWYRQDPGQGLRLIYYSQIVNDFQKGDIAEGYSVSREKKESFPLTVTSAQKNPTAFYLCASSFGQGSEKLFFGSGTQLSVL.

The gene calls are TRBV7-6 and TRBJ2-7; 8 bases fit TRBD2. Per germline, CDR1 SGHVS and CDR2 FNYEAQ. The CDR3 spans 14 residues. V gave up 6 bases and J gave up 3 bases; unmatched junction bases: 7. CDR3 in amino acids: CASSSGTSFYEQYF. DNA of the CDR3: TGTGCCAGCAGTTCGGGGACTAGTTTCTACGAGCAGTACTTC.

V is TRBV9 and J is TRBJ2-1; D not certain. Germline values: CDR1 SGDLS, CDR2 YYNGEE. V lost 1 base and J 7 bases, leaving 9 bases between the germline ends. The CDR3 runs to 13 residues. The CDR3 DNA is TGTGCCAGCAGCGTATCTGTGGCAAATGAGCAGTTCTTC. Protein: CASSVSVANEQFF.

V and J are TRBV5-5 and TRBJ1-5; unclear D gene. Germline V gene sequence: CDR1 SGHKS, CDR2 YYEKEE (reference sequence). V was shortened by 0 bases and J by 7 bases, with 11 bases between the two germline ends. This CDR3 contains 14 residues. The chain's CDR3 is CASSLGAGTQPQHF. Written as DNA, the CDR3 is TGTGCCAGCAGCTTGGGGGCAGGTACGCAGCCCCAGCATTTT.

The CDR3 DNA reads as TGTGCCAGCAGCACCGTGGTAGGGAGGGGCAACGTCCTGACTTTC. Its protein is CASSTVVGRGNVLTF. This rearrangement joins TRBV6-1 to TRBJ2-6; 7 bases fit TRBD2. This CDR3 has 15 amino acids. Germline V gene data show CDR1 as MNHNS and CDR2 as SASEGT. V lost 6 bases to trimming and J lost 9 bases; unmatched junction nucleotides: 11.

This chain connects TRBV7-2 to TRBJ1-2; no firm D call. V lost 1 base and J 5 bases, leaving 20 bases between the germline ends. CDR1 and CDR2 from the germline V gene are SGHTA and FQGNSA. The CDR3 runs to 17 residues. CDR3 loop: CASSLGIGGTFGYGYTF. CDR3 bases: TGTGCCAGCAGCTTAGGTATCGGCGGTACCTTTGGGTATGGCTACACCTTC.

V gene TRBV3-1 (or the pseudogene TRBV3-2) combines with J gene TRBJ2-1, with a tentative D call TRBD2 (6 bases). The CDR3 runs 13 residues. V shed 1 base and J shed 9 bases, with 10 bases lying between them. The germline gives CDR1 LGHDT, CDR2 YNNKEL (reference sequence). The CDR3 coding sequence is TGTGCCAGCAGCCAAGGGACTACGGGTGAGCAGTTCTTC. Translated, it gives CASSQGTTGEQFF.

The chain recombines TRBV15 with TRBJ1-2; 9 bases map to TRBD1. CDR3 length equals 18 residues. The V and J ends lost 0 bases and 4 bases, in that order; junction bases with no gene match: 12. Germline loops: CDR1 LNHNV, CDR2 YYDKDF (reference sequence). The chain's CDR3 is CATSRDLIGTGPTYGYTF. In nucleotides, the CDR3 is TGTGCCACCAGCAGAGATCTGATCGGGACAGGGCCTACCTATGGCTACACCTTC.

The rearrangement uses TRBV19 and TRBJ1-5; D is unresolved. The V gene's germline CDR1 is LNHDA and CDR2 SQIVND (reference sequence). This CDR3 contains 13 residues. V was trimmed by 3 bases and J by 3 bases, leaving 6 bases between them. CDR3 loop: CASSIADNQPQHF. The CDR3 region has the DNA TGTGCCAGTAGTATTGCAGACAATCAGCCCCAGCATTTT. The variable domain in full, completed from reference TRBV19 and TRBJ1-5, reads DGGITQSPKYLFRKEGQNVTLSCEQNLNHDAMYWYRQDPGQGLRLIYYSQIVNDFQKGDIAEGYSVSREKKESFPLTVTSAQKNPTAFYLCASSIADNQPQHFGDGTRLSIL.

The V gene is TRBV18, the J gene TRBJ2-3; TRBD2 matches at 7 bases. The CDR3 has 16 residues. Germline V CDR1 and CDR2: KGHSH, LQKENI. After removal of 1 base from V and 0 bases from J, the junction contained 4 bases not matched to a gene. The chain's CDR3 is CASSPLAGVSTDTQYF. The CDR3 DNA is TGTGCCAGCTCACCACTGGCGGGGGTAAGCACAGATACGCAGTATTTT.

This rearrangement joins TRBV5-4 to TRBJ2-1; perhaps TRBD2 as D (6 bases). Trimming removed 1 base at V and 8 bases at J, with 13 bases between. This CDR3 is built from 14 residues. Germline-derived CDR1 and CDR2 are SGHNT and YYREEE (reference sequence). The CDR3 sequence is CASSLWAAGDEQFF. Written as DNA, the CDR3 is TGTGCCAGCAGCTTGTGGGCAGCGGGCGATGAGCAGTTCTTC.

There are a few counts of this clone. CDR3 coding DNA: TGTGCCACCGCTCGGGACAGGGCTTATAGTGATGGCTACACCTTC. This codes for CATARDRAYSDGYTF. This chain connects TRBV19 to TRBJ1-2, with 9 bases lining up with TRBD1. Germline V gives CDR1 LNHDA, CDR2 SQIVND (reference sequence). The V and J ends lost 10 bases and 6 bases, in that order; junction bases with no gene match: 15. CDR3 length: 15 amino acids.

CDR3 sequence reads: CASSSVEGTVAFF. In DNA form, the CDR3 reads TGTGCCAGTAGTTCTGTCGAGGGCACCGTGGCTTTCTTT. The J gene is TRBJ1-1, the V gene TRBV19; D gene uncertain. Germline V gene sequence: CDR1 LNHDA, CDR2 SQIVND (reference sequence). The CDR3 covers 13 residues. Trimming cost V 5 bases and J 11 bases, with 18 bases left between them.

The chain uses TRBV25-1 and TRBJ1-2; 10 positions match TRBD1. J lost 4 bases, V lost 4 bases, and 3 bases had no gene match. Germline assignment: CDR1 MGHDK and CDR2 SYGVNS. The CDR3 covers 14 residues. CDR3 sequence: CASSGGTGVYGYTF. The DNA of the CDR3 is TGTGCCAGCAGTGGGGGGACAGGGGTCTATGGCTACACCTTC.

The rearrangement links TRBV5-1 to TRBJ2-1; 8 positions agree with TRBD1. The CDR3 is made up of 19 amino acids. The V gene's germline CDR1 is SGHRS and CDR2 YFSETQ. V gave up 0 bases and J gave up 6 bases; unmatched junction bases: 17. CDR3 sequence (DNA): TGCGCCAGCAGCTTGGTCTTGCGTACCGGGACAGGAAGAATCAATGAGCAGTTCTTC. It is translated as CASSLVLRTGTGRINEQFF.

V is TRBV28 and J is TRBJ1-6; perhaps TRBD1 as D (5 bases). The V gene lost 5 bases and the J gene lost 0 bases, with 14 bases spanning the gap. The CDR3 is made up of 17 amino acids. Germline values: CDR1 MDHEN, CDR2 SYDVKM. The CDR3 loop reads CASSPRQRSSYNSPLHF. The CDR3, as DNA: TGTGCCAGCAGTCCCAGACAGAGGAGCTCCTATAATTCACCCCTCCACTTT.

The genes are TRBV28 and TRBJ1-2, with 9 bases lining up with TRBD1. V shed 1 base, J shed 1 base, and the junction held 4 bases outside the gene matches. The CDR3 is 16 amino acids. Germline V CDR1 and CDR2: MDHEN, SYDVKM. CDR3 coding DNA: TGTGCCAGCAGTTTATTAGGGACAGGGATTAACTATGGCTACACCTTC. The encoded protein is CASSLLGTGINYGYTF.

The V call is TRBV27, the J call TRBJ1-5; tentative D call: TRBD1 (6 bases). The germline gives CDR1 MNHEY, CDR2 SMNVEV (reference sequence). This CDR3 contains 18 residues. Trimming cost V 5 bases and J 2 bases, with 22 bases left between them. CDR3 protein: CASSPTNGGRLGNQPQHF. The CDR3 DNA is TGTGCCAGCAGTCCTACCAATGGGGGCAGGTTGGGCAATCAGCCCCAGCATTTT.